This TCR beta chain was profiled in a study of breast tumors, draining lymph nodes, adjacent tissues. Remarks on this clonotype: Its antigen is unknown.

Study results and limitations: Luminal-like breast cancer showed significantly higher tumor–nontumor repertoire similarity than basal-like. Tumors had less TCR diversity than lymph nodes, more than nontumor tissue.

The CDR3 has 17 amino acids. Germline CDR1 DFQATT, CDR2 SNEGSKA (reference sequence). Trimming shortened V by 1 base and J by 11 bases, and 27 bases separated the two germline ends. Using its own MiXCR run on the multiplex PCR reads, TCRdb lists one record per CDR3 protein. The sample lists around 250,000 distinct CDR3 sequences, less than 40% occurring once. Samples came from axillary lymph nodes draining the breast cancer. The sequenced sample was axillary lymph node tissue. The sequence was obtained from a female donor with breast cancer. Some clones in this sample may be carry-over from other donors' samples. This rearrangement joins TRBV20-1 to TRBJ1-5; D is undetermined. CDR3 DNA sequence: TGCAGTGCTAGAGCCTGGACTAGCGGGAGGGCCTCAGAGACCCAGCATTTT. It is translated as CSARAWTSGRASETQHF.